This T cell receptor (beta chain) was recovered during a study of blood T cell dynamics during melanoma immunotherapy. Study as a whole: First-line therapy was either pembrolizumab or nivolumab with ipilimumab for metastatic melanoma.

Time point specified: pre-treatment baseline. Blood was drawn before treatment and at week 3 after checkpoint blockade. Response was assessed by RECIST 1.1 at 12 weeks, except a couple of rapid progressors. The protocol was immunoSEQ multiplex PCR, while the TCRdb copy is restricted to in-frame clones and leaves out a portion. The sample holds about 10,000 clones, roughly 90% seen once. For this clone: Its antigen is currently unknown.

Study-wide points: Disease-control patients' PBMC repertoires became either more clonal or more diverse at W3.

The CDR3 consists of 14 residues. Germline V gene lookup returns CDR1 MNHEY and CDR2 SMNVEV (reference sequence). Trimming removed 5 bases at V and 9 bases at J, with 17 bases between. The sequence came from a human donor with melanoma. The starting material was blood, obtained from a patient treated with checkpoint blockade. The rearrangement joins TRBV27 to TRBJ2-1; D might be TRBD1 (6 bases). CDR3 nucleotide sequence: TGTGCCAGCAGTATCCCGACAGGCGCAGGTGAGCAGTTCTTC. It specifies CASSIPTGAGEQFF.